Reported below is one TCR beta chain. Antigen specificity is unknown. Treatment defined: oral pan-JAK inhibitor, 5-10 mg twice daily. The researchers isolated CD4+ and CD8+ T cells from PBMCs by sorting. This specimen belongs to a study of CD8+ T cells in alopecia areata. At the level of the study: It was oral tofacitinib, at 5 to 10 mg twice daily, that treated patients received. Points from the study as a whole: Both scalp clonality and the expanded CD8+ clones among the top 100 showed a significant decrease with tofacitinib.

Trimming removed 3 bases at V and 2 bases at J, with 12 bases between. Looked up from germline, CDR1 is SGDLS and CDR2 is YYNGEE. The CDR3 contains 14 residues. Following RNA extraction, reverse transcription yielded cDNA that acted as the sequencing template. TCRdb's table, derived via immunoSEQ multiplex PCR, lists solely in-frame clones and lacks some. The sample shows about 200,000 clones, roughly three fifths of them seen only once. This sequence joins TRBV9 and TRBJ2-7; D is perhaps TRBD1 (5 bases). The receptor's source is a human donor with alopecia areata. The sequences come from CD4+ T cells sorted from blood, collected between weeks 49 and 50, from a patient treated with tofacitinib. The CDR3 coding sequence is TGTGCCAGCAGCGACAGGCCACAGACCTACGAGCAGTACTTC. Encoded protein: CASSDRPQTYEQYF.